The following is a TCR beta chain sequence with its context. Its antigen remains unidentified. The entry originates in a study of identifying expanded T cells in peripheral blood. Findings and caveats of the study: Over two and four weeks, about 15 and 18 clones changed, versus approximately 1.2 between replicates. Variance in clone template counts between two-week samples significantly increased with total template count across all healthy donors.

The CDR3 sequence is 14 residues long. Trimming took 1 base from V and 3 from J, leaving 9 bases between them. Germline CDR1 reads SGHAT; CDR2 reads FQNNGV. Collection occurred without any documented infections or immune events in donors. This table comes from immunoSEQ multiplex PCR, and its TCRdb copy is limited to in-frame clones, with some not included. The sample lists 60,000 to 70,000 clones; around four fifths were seen once. The sample taken for sequencing was blood. This clonotype was sampled from a person aged 18 to 75 in good health. This chain uses TRBV11-2 with TRBJ1-2; D possibly corresponds to TRBD1 (6 bases). CDR3 DNA: TGTGCCAGCAGCTTAGTAGCAGGGGACTATGGCTACACCTTC. Its protein product is CASSLVAGDYGYTF.